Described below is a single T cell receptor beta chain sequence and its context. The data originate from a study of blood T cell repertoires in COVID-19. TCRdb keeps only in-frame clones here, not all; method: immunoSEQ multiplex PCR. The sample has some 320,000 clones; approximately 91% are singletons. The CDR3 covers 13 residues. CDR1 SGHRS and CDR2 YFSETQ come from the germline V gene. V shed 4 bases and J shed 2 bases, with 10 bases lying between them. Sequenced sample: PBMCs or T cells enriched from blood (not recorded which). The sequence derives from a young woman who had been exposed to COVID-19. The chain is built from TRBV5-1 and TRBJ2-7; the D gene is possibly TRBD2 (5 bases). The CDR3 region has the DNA TGCGCCAGCAGCCCGGGATCCGCCTACGAGCAGTACTTC. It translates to CASSPGSAYEQYF.